The clone carrying this T cell receptor (beta chain) was counted many times. The data originate from a study of T cells in Graves' hyperthyroidism and ophthalmopathy. The CDR3 extends over 12 amino acids. Trimming cost V 4 bases and J 0 bases, with 6 bases left between them. CDR1 GTSNPN and CDR2 SVGIG come from the germline V gene (reference sequence). Template material for amplifying TCR beta CDR3 regions consisted of RNA transcripts. The HTBI primer set was used in a first-round RT-PCR of the TCR CDR3. TCRdb re-analysed the multiplex PCR reads in MiXCR, keeping a single row per CDR3 protein. This sample has around 570,000 distinct CDR3 sequences, with just under 20% found just once.

The source material was blood. V gene TRBV30 combines with J gene TRBJ1-1; D gene uncertain. The clonotype comes from a man aged 40-55 years with Graves' ophthalmopathy. CDR3 residues: CAWNLMNTEAFF. CDR3 nucleotides: TGTGCCTGGAACCTGATGAACACTGAAGCTTTCTTT. Variable domain in full (rest from reference TRBV30 and TRBJ1-1): SQTIHQWPATLVQPVGSPLSLECTVEGTSNPNLYWYRQAAGRGLQLLFYSVGIGQISSEVPQNLSASRPQDRQFILSSKKLLLSDSGFYLCAWNLMNTEAFFGQGTRLTVV.